This entry is about one T cell receptor (beta chain). The table came from immunoSEQ multiplex PCR; TCRdb's copy has only in-frame clones and leaves some out. Here the sample spans some 700,000 clones, 75% to 90% being singletons. These data originate in a study of blood T cell repertoires in COVID-19. As for the study in general: Donors in the United States, Italy and Spain gave samples during acute or convalescent COVID-19. Sources were T cells, B-cell-depleted T cells, or PBMCs; the material itself was cDNA or gDNA.

Trimming pared 8 bases from V and 2 bases from J, leaving 16 bases between. Germline lookup yields CDR1 LGHDT and CDR2 YNNKEL (reference sequence). The CDR3 length is 14 residues. J is TRBJ2-7 and V is TRBV3-1 (or the pseudogene TRBV3-2); D might be TRBD1 (6 bases). Material for sequencing was peripheral blood. This sequence was found in a woman younger than 30 with acute or convalescent COVID-19. The CDR3 bases are TGTGCCAGCCGATTAAAGACAGGCCCCTACGAGCAGTACTTC. As protein: CASRLKTGPYEQYF.